Shown below are 9 T cell receptor beta chains from a single sample sequenced in a study of blood T cell repertoires in COVID-19. The data were produced by immunoSEQ multiplex PCR, yet TCRdb's version contains in-frame clones alone and is incomplete. The sample holds 250,000 or so clones, around 88% seen once. The sequenced sample was peripheral blood. The receptors here all came from a woman in her 30s with COVID-19, enrolled during active disease.

V usage is TRBV19 and J usage is TRBJ1-3; 7 nucleotides line up with TRBD1. This CDR3 has 17 amino acids. Germline V lookup: CDR1 LNHDA, CDR2 SQIVND (reference sequence). The junction had 16 bases not matched to a gene; V was cut back by 4 bases and J by 7 bases. Here the CDR3 reads CASSTLEQGHLRNTIYF. Here the CDR3 DNA reads TGTGCCAGTAGTACCCTCGAACAGGGGCATTTAAGGAACACCATATATTTT.

This chain connects TRBV2 to TRBJ2-3, with 7 bases that match TRBD1. There are 15 residues in the CDR3. Germline trimming cut 4 bases from V and 0 bases from J; bases unmatched to any gene: 4. Germline V gene sequence: CDR1 SNHLY, CDR2 FYNNEI. This CDR3 is CASSGDRTSTDTQYF. CDR3 DNA sequence: TGTGCCAGCAGTGGGGACAGAACTAGCACAGATACGCAGTATTTT.

The chain joins TRBV7-9 to TRBJ2-4; D perhaps matches TRBD2 (6 bases). Germline CDR1 reads SEHNR; CDR2 reads FQNEAQ (reference sequence). There are 14 residues in the CDR3. V lost 5 bases, J lost 8 bases, and 16 bases lay in between. The CDR3 sequence is CASSPYSGEDIQYF. Written as DNA, the CDR3 is TGTGCCAGCAGCCCCTATTCGGGGGAAGACATTCAGTACTTC.

The table lists this clone with a few counts. The chain recombines TRBV28 with TRBJ2-7; D gene unclear. This CDR3 is 11 amino acids long. V was cut by 2 bases and J by 6 bases, with 5 bases left in between. The germline V gene has CDR1 MDHEN and CDR2 SYDVKM. As DNA, the CDR3 is TGTGCCAGCAGTTTAGGGCTCGAGCAGTACTTC. This gives the protein CASSLGLEQYF.

About this clone itself: Other DNA sequences within the sample encode an identical CDR3. The CDR3 coding sequence is TGTGCCAGCAGCCCAGACAGGTCCTATAATTCACCCCTCCACTTT. Translation: CASSPDRSYNSPLHF. The chain combines TRBV2 with TRBJ1-6; tentatively, D is TRBD1 (6 bases). Germline loops: CDR1 SNHLY, CDR2 FYNNEI. The V and J ends lost 6 bases and 1 base respectively, with 10 bases between them. CDR3 length equals 15 residues.

This chain uses TRBV5-6 with TRBJ2-2; tentatively, D is TRBD2 (6 bases). Trimming stripped 0 bases from V and 4 bases from J, with 10 bases between. The CDR3 covers 15 residues. The germline V gene has CDR1 SGHDT and CDR2 YYEEEE. Here the CDR3 DNA reads TGTGCCAGCAGCTTGGGCGGGAAAGGCACCGGGGAGCTGTTTTTT. This sequence encodes CASSLGGKGTGELFF.

The chain couples TRBV19 to TRBJ1-2, with 8 positions matching TRBD1. The J segment lost 4 bases and the V segment lost 6 bases, leaving 10 bases of the junction unmatched. The CDR3 consists of 15 residues. The germline V gene encodes CDR1 LNHDA and CDR2 SQIVND (reference sequence). The CDR3 is CASSTLDREFYGYTF. CDR3 nucleotides: TGTGCCAGTAGCACCCTGGACAGGGAGTTCTATGGCTACACCTTC.

The gene calls are TRBV5-1 and TRBJ2-3; 8 bases line up with TRBD2. Per the germline V gene, CDR1 is SGHRS and CDR2 is YFSETQ. The V segment lost 3 bases and the J segment 8 bases; nucleotides outside the gene matches: 14. The CDR3 has 16 residues. CDR3 region: CASSYIRGAGAGTQYF. Written as DNA, the CDR3 is TGCGCCAGCAGCTATATACGGGGAGCGGGGGCAGGTACGCAGTATTTT.

The J gene is TRBJ1-1, the V gene TRBV14; 8 positions agree with TRBD1. The CDR3 totals 17 residues. Germline CDR1 reads SGHDN; CDR2 reads FVKESK. With V trimmed by 0 bases and J by 5 bases, 11 bases remained unmatched. The CDR3 DNA reads TGTGCCAGCAGCCAAGATCAGGGGGCAATCGTCGGAACTGAAGCTTTCTTT. Translated: CASSQDQGAIVGTEAFF. Using reference TRBV14 and TRBJ1-1 for the parts outside the CDR3, the full variable domain is EAGVTQFPSHSVIEKGQTVTLRCDPISGHDNLYWYRRVMGKEIKFLLHFVKESKQDESGMPNNRFLAERTGGTYSTLKVQPAELEDSGVYFCASSQDQGAIVGTEAFFGQGTRLTVV.